Below, 30 T cell receptor beta chains from the same sample are listed, as sequenced in a study of blood T cell repertoires in COVID-19. Produced via immunoSEQ multiplex PCR; TCRdb's table is partial and in-frame only. The sample holds 280,000 or so clones, 88% seen once. Sequenced material: peripheral blood. All receptors come from a man aged 18 to 35 with active or convalescent COVID-19.

The chain has TRBV2 and TRBJ2-1; the D gene is possibly TRBD2 (5 bases). The germline V gene encodes CDR1 SNHLY and CDR2 FYNNEI. V lost 4 bases and J 9 bases, leaving 10 bases between the germline ends. This CDR3 has 12 amino acids. The CDR3 bases are TGTGCCAGCAGTGCGGACTTTCCTGAGCAGTTCTTC. Residues: CASSADFPEQFF. Full variable domain (rest looked up from reference TRBV2 and TRBJ2-1): EPEVTQTPSHQVTQMGQEVILRCVPISNHLYFYWYRQILGQKVEFLVSFYNNEISEKSEIFDDQFSVERPDGSNFTLKIRSTKLEDSAMYFCASSADFPEQFFGPGTRLTVL.

J is TRBJ2-2 and V is TRBV19; possible D gene TRBD2, 6 bases. The germline V and J ends were trimmed by 5 bases and 4 bases, with 8 bases remaining between them. CDR1 and CDR2 from the germline V gene are LNHDA and SQIVND (reference sequence). CDR3 length equals 13 residues. The CDR3 region is CASSRLVTGELFF. The CDR3 DNA reads TGTGCCAGTAGTCGACTAGTCACCGGGGAGCTGTTTTTT.

This clone was observed a single time. The rearrangement joins TRBV19 to TRBJ1-2; D perhaps matches TRBD1 (5 bases). The V and J ends lost 5 bases and 6 bases respectively, with 13 bases between them. This CDR3 is 13 amino acids long. The germline gives CDR1 LNHDA, CDR2 SQIVND (reference sequence). CDR3 in DNA: TGTGCCAGTAGTTCAAGGGGAATGAATGGCTACACCTTC. Translation: CASSSRGMNGYTF.

J is TRBJ2-7 and V is TRBV5-6; 8 bases align to TRBD1. This CDR3 has 15 amino acids. Germline loops: CDR1 SGHDT, CDR2 YYEEEE. J was trimmed by 1 base and V by 0 bases; bases with no gene match: 3. The CDR3 reads CASSLGQGASYEQYF. CDR3 bases: TGTGCCAGCAGCTTGGGCCAGGGGGCTTCCTACGAGCAGTACTTC.

V is TRBV4-1 and J is TRBJ2-1; 11 bases are a match to TRBD2. CDR1 is MGHRA and CDR2 is YSYEKL in the germline V gene. The V segment lost 6 bases and the J segment 6 bases; nucleotides outside the gene matches: 7. The CDR3 contains 15 residues. CDR3 protein: CASRLGLAGTNEQFF. For the CDR3, the DNA is TGCGCCAGCAGGCTCGGACTAGCGGGTACCAATGAGCAGTTCTTC.

In this sample, this clone turned up once. V is TRBV7-9 and J is TRBJ1-6, with a tentative D call TRBD1 (5 bases). The CDR3 sequence is 15 residues long. Germline lookup yields CDR1 SEHNR and CDR2 FQNEAQ (reference sequence). V was shortened by 5 bases and J by 9 bases, with 17 bases between the two germline ends. Here the CDR3 reads CASSLQVGGGSPLHF. The CDR3 coding sequence is TGTGCCAGCAGCCTACAGGTCGGGGGGGGTTCACCCCTCCACTTT. Full variable domain (missing parts from reference TRBV7-9 and TRBJ1-6): DTGVSQNPRHKITKRGQNVTFRCDPISEHNRLYWYRQTLGQGPEFLTYFQNEAQLEKSRLLSDRFSAERPKGSFSTLEIQRTEQGDSAMYLCASSLQVGGGSPLHFGNGTRLTVT.

In this sample, this clone turned up a few times. This chain uses TRBV7-8 with TRBJ1-5, with TRBD1 as a possible D gene (6 bases). CDR1 SGHVS and CDR2 FQNEAQ come from the germline V gene. V was cut by 4 bases and J by 0 bases, with 16 bases left in between. The length of the CDR3 is 17 residues. Here the CDR3 reads CASSSRQRTDSNQPQHF. The CDR3 DNA sequence: TGTGCCAGCAGCTCCCGCCAGAGGACAGATAGCAATCAGCCCCAGCATTTT.

The chain employs TRBV5-1 and TRBJ1-3; D unclear. This CDR3 region has 16 residues. The V end was cut by 5 bases, the J end by 2 bases, with 17 bases between. The V gene's germline CDR1 is SGHRS and CDR2 YFSETQ. The CDR3 DNA follows: TGCGCCAGCAGACCCCTAGGTACAGCGGCTGGAAACACCATATATTTT. Residues: CASRPLGTAAGNTIYF.

The CDR3 sequence: CASSHSSGPSYEQYF. The CDR3 nucleotides read TGTGCCAGCAGCCACTCTAGCGGACCCTCCTACGAGCAGTACTTC. The genes are TRBV9 and TRBJ2-7; 7 positions agree with TRBD2. The J segment lost 0 bases and the V segment lost 4 bases, leaving 7 bases of the junction unmatched. CDR1 is SGDLS, CDR2 YYNGEE, per germline. This CDR3 is 15 amino acids long. Full variable domain (missing parts from reference TRBV9 and TRBJ2-7): DSGVTQTPKHLITATGQRVTLRCSPRSGDLSVYWYQQSLDQGLQFLIQYYNGEERAKGNILERFSAQQFPDLHSELNLSSLELGDSALYFCASSHSSGPSYEQYFGPGTRLTVT.

Only one count was recorded for this clone. In DNA form, the CDR3 reads TGTGCCAGCACGACGGGGGGCACCGGGGAGCTGTTTTTT. This translates into CASTTGGTGELFF. The chain is built from TRBV27 and TRBJ2-2; 7 bases map to TRBD2. Germline V gene sequence: CDR1 MNHEY, CDR2 SMNVEV (reference sequence). V lost 7 bases to trimming and J lost 4 bases; unmatched junction nucleotides: 3. CDR3 size: 13 residues.

V and J are TRBV28 and TRBJ1-1; D uncertain. CDR3 length: 14 amino acids. Germline loops: CDR1 MDHEN, CDR2 SYDVKM. V lost 5 bases to trimming and J lost 0 bases, with 10 bases between them. The CDR3 DNA reads as TGTGCCAGCAGTCGAGGGAACATGAACACTGAAGCTTTCTTT. It specifies CASSRGNMNTEAFF.

The J gene is TRBJ2-7, the V gene TRBV4-1, with 7 bases that match TRBD1. V shed 0 bases, J shed 3 bases, and the junction held 5 bases outside the gene matches. The CDR3 sequence is 15 residues long. CDR1 is MGHRA, CDR2 YSYEKL, per germline. The CDR3, as DNA: TGCGCCAGCAGCCAAGAGCACGGGACAGTCTACGAGCAGTACTTC. Its protein is CASSQEHGTVYEQYF.

The chain employs TRBV29-1 and TRBJ1-3; the match to TRBD1 covers 7 bases. Losses at the gene ends were 0 bases for V and 0 bases for J; bases not matched to a gene: 5. Germline CDR1 is SQVTM and CDR2 is ANQGSEA. The CDR3 covers 16 residues. CDR3 amino acids: CSVEDARDSSGNTIYF. CDR3 in DNA: TGCAGCGTTGAAGATGCCCGGGACAGCTCTGGAAACACCATATATTTT.

This sequence joins TRBV19 and TRBJ1-2; TRBD1 is a possible D gene (6 bases). V was pared by 1 base and J by 4 bases, with 19 bases between. CDR3 length equals 17 residues. The V gene's germline CDR1 is LNHDA and CDR2 SQIVND (reference sequence). CDR3 loop: CASSIALGSTDSYGYTF. The DNA for the CDR3 is TGTGCCAGTAGTATAGCCCTCGGATCGACGGACAGCTATGGCTACACCTTC.

The CDR3 is CASSYRWATGELFF. The DNA of the CDR3 is TGTGCCAGCAGCTACCGTTGGGCCACCGGGGAGCTGTTTTTT. The gene calls are TRBV5-8 and TRBJ2-2, with D uncertain. Deletions cut 3 bases from V and 4 bases from J, with 10 bases between. This CDR3 is built from 14 residues. Per germline, CDR1 SGHTS and CDR2 YDEGEE.

Here the CDR3 reads CASSFDEKLFF. CDR3 coding DNA: TGTGCCAGCAGTTTCGATGAAAAACTGTTTTTT. The genes are TRBV12-3 or TRBV12-4 and TRBJ1-4; D uncertain. CDR3 size: 11 residues. V lost 3 bases, J lost 6 bases, and 2 bases lay in between.

V is TRBV6-5 and J is TRBJ2-5; D might be TRBD2 (6 bases). The CDR3 is 14 amino acids. V shed 7 bases and J shed 6 bases, with 18 bases lying between them. Germline values: CDR1 MNHEY, CDR2 SVGAGI. The chain's CDR3 is CASTTRGLLKTQYF. CDR3 nucleotide sequence: TGTGCCAGCACAACCCGGGGACTTCTCAAGACCCAGTACTTC.

This clone was seen a handful of times. V gene TRBV12-3 or TRBV12-4 combines with J gene TRBJ1-1, with D uncertain. With 3 bases removed from V and 5 bases from J, the gap between germline ends came to 10 bases. The CDR3 consists of 13 residues. The CDR3 is CASSFGSRTEAFF. The DNA of the CDR3 is TGTGCCAGCAGTTTTGGGTCGAGGACTGAAGCTTTCTTT.

This chain connects TRBV19 to TRBJ2-5, with unresolved D. The CDR3 sequence is 15 residues long. Germline V gene data show CDR1 as LNHDA and CDR2 as SQIVND (reference sequence). The V end was cut by 4 bases, the J end by 5 bases, with 17 bases between. This CDR3 reads CASSTAIAVGETQYF. CDR3 coding DNA: TGTGCCAGTAGTACGGCCATAGCTGTGGGTGAGACCCAGTACTTC.

The chain recombines TRBV11-3 with TRBJ2-1, with 8 bases identical to TRBD2. V was clipped by 3 bases and J by 5 bases; unmatched bases: 12. Germline V gene sequence: CDR1 SGHNT, CDR2 YENEEA. The CDR3 consists of 17 residues. CDR3 protein: CASSFGFTGGRDNEQFF. CDR3 nucleotides: TGTGCCAGCAGCTTTGGCTTCACGGGGGGGAGAGACAATGAGCAGTTCTTC. The full variable domain, with the rest looked up from reference TRBV11-3 and TRBJ2-1, is EAGVVQSPRYKIIEKKQPVAFWCNPISGHNTLYWYLQNLGQGPELLIRYENEEAVDDSQLPKDRFSAERLKGVDSTLKIQPAELGDSAVYLCASSFGFTGGRDNEQFFGPGTRLTVL.

V is TRBV18 and J is TRBJ2-3, with 13 bases that match TRBD2. CDR1 KGHSH and CDR2 LQKENI come from the germline V gene. With 5 bases clipped from V and 0 bases from J, the junction kept 11 bases outside the gene matches. The CDR3 is 19 amino acids. CDR3 bases: TGTGCCAGCTCAGACTTTACCGGGACTAGCGGGGTGAGCACAGATACGCAGTATTTT. Translating it yields CASSDFTGTSGVSTDTQYF.

This rearrangement joins TRBV19 to TRBJ2-3; 13 bases are a match to TRBD2. The CDR3 runs to 15 residues. Germline CDR1 LNHDA, CDR2 SQIVND (reference sequence). V was pared by 5 bases and J by 4 bases, with 3 bases of the junction left unmatched. The CDR3 loop reads CASSPGTSGADTQYF. CDR3 DNA: TGTGCCAGTAGTCCTGGGACTAGCGGGGCAGATACGCAGTATTTT.

This clone came up a few times. The chain joins TRBV5-1 to TRBJ2-7; 9 bases are a match to TRBD1. With V trimmed by 4 bases and J by 3 bases, 8 bases remained unmatched. Germline V lookup: CDR1 SGHRS, CDR2 YFSETQ. This CDR3 spans 15 amino acids. The CDR3 loop reads CASSPDGTGYYEQYF. The CDR3 nucleotides read TGCGCCAGCAGCCCGGACGGGACAGGGTACTACGAGCAGTACTTC.

This rearrangement joins TRBV6-5 to TRBJ1-2, with TRBD1 matching 7 bases. CDR3 length equals 14 residues. In germline, CDR1 is MNHEY, CDR2 SVGAGI. Trimming at V came to 6 bases and at J to 0 bases, leaving 4 bases not matched to a gene. This CDR3 reads CASRSGGANYGYTF. The CDR3 bases are TGTGCCAGCAGGTCAGGGGGAGCTAACTATGGCTACACCTTC.

This clone was counted once. This chain links TRBV29-1 with TRBJ2-7; D is undetermined. Looked up from germline, CDR1 is SQVTM and CDR2 is ANQGSEA. The ends were cut back, 3 bases at V and 5 bases at J, with 8 bases in the middle. This CDR3 is 11 amino acids long. The CDR3 sequence is CSVDLVHEQYF. DNA for the CDR3: TGCAGCGTTGACCTAGTCCACGAGCAGTACTTC.

This sequence joins TRBV9 and TRBJ2-3; D remains unclear. V shed 3 bases and J shed 2 bases, with 7 bases lying between them. The CDR3 runs 13 residues. Germline CDR1 and CDR2: SGDLS and YYNGEE. CDR3 nucleotides: TGTGCCAGCAGCGCTCTGTCCACAGATACGCAGTATTTT. This translates into CASSALSTDTQYF.

The rearrangement uses TRBV13 and TRBJ2-1; 9 bases are shared with TRBD2. There are 14 residues in the CDR3. V shed 7 bases, J shed 6 bases, and the junction held 7 bases outside the gene matches. Germline V gene sequence: CDR1 PRHDT, CDR2 FYEKMQ (reference sequence). The CDR3 DNA is TGTGCCAGCAATAGCGGGGGAGTGAGCAATGAGCAGTTCTTC. Amino acid sequence: CASNSGGVSNEQFF.

The chain combines TRBV1 with TRBJ1-2; the table calls TRBD1, which could not be checked here. TRBV1 is reported as a pseudogene. The CDR3 totals 13 residues. CDR3 nucleotide sequence: TGCACCAGCAGCCCGGACAGAAAGGATGGCTACACCTTC. Translation: CTSSPDRKDGYTF.

The chain joins TRBV29-1 to TRBJ1-2; 10 nucleotides agree with TRBD1. V trimming: 4 bases; J trimming: 6 bases; junction bases outside the gene matches: 11. Germline CDR1 is SQVTM and CDR2 is ANQGSEA. CDR3 length: 15 residues. CDR3 in DNA: TGCAGCGTTGCTTCCCTGACAGGGGGCTCCGATGGCTACACCTTC. Protein: CSVASLTGGSDGYTF. Based on the CDR3 plus reference TRBV29-1 and TRBJ1-2, the full variable domain is SAVISQKPSRDICQRGTSLTIQCQVDSQVTMMFWYRQQPGQSLTLIATANQGSEATYESGFVIDKFPISRPNLTFSTLTVSNMSPEDSSIYLCSVASLTGGSDGYTFGSGTRLTVV.

This sequence joins TRBV6-5 and TRBJ2-7; TRBD1 matches 8 bases. J lost 2 bases, V lost 6 bases, and 9 bases had no gene match. The CDR3 extends over 15 amino acids. CDR1 MNHEY and CDR2 SVGAGI come from the germline V gene. The CDR3 nucleotides read TGTGCCAGCAGGACGTCGGGGACAGGCCCCTACGAGCAGTACTTC. Residues: CASRTSGTGPYEQYF.